Reported below is one T cell receptor (beta chain). Its specificity is unknown. These data come from a study of early T cells in non-severe SARS-CoV-2 infection. Study at large: Bulk RNA isolated from unsorted whole blood underwent sequencing; chains were not paired.

Whole-study results and caveats: VDJdb-based matching was biased toward anti-spike CD8 responses and missed private and CD4 specificities.

V gave up 0 bases and J gave up 5 bases, with 4 bases separating them. Germline CDR1 is SGHDN and CDR2 is FVKESK. The CDR3 is 13 amino acids. Unique molecular identifier tags were affixed to discrete cDNA molecules. Each CDR3 protein is one row after TCRdb ran MiXCR on the 5' RACE reads. The sample has about 90,000 distinct CDR3 sequences, 12% seen once; the top ten hold around 4.8%. The receptor was isolated from an adult who was a healthcare worker with PCR-confirmed SARS-CoV-2 infection or an uninfected control (not recorded which). The sample consisted of whole blood, taken at baseline. The chain has TRBV14 and TRBJ2-2; D not certain. In DNA form, the CDR3 reads TGTGCCAGCAGCCAAGACAGAACCGGGGAGCTGTTTTTT. Translating it yields CASSQDRTGELFF. The whole variable domain, filled in from reference TRBV14 and TRBJ2-2, reads EAGVTQFPSHSVIEKGQTVTLRCDPISGHDNLYWYRRVMGKEIKFLLHFVKESKQDESGMPNNRFLAERTGGTYSTLKVQPAELEDSGVYFCASSQDRTGELFFGEGSRLTVL.